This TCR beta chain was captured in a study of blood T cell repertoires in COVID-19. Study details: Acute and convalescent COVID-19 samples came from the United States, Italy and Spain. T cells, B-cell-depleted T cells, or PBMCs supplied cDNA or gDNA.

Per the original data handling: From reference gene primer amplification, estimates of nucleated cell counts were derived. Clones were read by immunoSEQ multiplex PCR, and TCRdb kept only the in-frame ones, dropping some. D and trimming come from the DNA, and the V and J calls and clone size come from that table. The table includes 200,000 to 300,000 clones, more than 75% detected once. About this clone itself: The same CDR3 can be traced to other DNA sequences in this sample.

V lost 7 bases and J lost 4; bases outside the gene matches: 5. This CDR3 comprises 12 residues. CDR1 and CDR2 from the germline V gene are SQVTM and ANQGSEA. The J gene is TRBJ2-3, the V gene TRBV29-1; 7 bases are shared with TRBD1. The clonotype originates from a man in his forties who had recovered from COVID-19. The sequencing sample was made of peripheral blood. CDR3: CSGRQGSDTQYF. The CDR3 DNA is TGCAGCGGCAGACAGGGATCAGATACGCAGTATTTT.